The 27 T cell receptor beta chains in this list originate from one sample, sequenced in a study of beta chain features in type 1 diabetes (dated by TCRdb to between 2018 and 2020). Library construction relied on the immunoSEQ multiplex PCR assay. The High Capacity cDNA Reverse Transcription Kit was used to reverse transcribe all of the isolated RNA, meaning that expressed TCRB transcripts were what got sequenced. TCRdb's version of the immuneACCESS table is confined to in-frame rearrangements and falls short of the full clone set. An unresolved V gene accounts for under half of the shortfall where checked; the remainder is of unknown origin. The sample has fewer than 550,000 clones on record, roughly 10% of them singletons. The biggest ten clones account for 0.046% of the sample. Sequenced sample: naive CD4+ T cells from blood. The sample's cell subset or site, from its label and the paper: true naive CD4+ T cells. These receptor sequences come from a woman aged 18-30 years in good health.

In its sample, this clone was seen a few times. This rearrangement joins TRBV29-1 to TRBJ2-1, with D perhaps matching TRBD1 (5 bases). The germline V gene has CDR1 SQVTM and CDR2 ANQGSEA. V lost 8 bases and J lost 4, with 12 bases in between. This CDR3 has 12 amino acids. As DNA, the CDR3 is TGCAGCTGGACACGGATTTACAATGAGCAGTTCTTC. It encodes CSWTRIYNEQFF.

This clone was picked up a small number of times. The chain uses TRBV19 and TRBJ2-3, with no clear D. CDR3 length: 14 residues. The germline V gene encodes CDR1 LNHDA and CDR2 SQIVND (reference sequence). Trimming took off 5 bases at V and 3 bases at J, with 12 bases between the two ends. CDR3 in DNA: TGTGCCAGTAGTTTCCCCCTCGGGACAGATACGCAGTATTTT. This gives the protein CASSFPLGTDTQYF.

CDR3 DNA sequence: TGTGCCAGCAGCACAAGGATGGGGGTAGAGACCCAGTACTTC. Translated: CASSTRMGVETQYF. The V gene is TRBV7-9, the J gene TRBJ2-5; D tentatively fits TRBD1 or TRBD2 (5 bases each). Germline V gene lookup returns CDR1 SEHNR and CDR2 FQNEAQ (reference sequence). The CDR3 has 14 residues. V was trimmed by 5 bases and J by 4 bases, leaving 14 bases between them. The variable domain in full, with the rest retrieved from reference TRBV7-9 and TRBJ2-5, is DTGVSQNPRHKITKRGQNVTFRCDPISEHNRLYWYRQTLGQGPEFLTYFQNEAQLEKSRLLSDRFSAERPKGSFSTLEIQRTEQGDSAMYLCASSTRMGVETQYFGPGTRLLVL.

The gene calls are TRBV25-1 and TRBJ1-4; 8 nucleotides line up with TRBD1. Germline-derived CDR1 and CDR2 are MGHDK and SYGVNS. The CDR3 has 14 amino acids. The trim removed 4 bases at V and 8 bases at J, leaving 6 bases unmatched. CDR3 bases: TGTGCCAGCAGTGCCGCAGGGGGCGGGGAAAAACTGTTTTTT. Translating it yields CASSAAGGGEKLFF.

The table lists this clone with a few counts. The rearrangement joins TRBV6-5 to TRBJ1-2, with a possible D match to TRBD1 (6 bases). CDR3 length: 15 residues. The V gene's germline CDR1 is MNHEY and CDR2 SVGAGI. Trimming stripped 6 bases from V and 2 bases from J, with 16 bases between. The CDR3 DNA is TGTGCCAGCAGGCCCCAGGGGCGCGCGAACTATGGCTACACCTTC. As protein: CASRPQGRANYGYTF.

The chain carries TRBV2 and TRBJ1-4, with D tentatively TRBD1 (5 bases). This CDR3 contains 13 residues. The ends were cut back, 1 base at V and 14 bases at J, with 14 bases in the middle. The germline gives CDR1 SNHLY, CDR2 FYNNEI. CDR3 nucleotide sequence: TGTGCCAGCAGTGAAGAAGTAGGGACTAGGCTGTTTTTT. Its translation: CASSEEVGTRLFF.

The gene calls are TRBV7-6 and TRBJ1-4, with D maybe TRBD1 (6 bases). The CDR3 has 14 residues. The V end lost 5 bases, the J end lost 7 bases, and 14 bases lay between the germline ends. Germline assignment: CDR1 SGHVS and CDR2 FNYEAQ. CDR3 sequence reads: CASSVTDRPEKLFF. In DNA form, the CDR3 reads TGTGCCAGCAGCGTTACCGACAGGCCTGAAAAACTGTTTTTT.

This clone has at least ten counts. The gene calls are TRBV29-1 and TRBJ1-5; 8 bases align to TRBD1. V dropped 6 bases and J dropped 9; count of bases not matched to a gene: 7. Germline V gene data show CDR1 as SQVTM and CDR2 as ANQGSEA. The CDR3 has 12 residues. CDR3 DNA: TGCAGCGTGTCCCAGGGGGCTTGGCCCCAGCATTTT. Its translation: CSVSQGAWPQHF.

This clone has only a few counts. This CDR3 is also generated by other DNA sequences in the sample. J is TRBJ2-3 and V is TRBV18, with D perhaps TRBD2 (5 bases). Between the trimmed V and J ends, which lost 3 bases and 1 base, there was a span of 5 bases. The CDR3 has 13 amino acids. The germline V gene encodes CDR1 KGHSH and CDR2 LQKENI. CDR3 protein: CASSPRGTDTQYF. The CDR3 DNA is TGTGCCAGCTCACCGCGGGGCACAGATACGCAGTATTTT.

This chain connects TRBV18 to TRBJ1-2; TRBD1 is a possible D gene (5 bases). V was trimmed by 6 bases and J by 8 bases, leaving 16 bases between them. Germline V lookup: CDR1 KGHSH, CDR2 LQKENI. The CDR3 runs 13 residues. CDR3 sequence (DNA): TGTGCCAGCTCTCCGCAGGGAATCTCGGGCTACACCTTC. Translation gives CASSPQGISGYTF.

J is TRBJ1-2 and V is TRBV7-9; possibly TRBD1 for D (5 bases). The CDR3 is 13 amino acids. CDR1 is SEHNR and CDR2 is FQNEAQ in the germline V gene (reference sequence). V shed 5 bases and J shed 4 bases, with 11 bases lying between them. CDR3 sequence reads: CASSGGSTYGYTF. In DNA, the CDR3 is TGTGCCAGCAGCGGGGGTAGCACCTATGGCTACACCTTC.

For the CDR3, the DNA is TGCGCCAGCAGCTTCTACCGGGACAAGCACTCCTACAATGAGCAGTTCTTC. Protein sequence: CASSFYRDKHSYNEQFF. The chain recombines TRBV5-1 with TRBJ2-1, with D perhaps TRBD1 (6 bases). This CDR3 has 17 residues. The germline V and J ends were trimmed by 2 bases and 0 bases, with 15 bases remaining between them. Germline lookup yields CDR1 SGHRS and CDR2 YFSETQ.

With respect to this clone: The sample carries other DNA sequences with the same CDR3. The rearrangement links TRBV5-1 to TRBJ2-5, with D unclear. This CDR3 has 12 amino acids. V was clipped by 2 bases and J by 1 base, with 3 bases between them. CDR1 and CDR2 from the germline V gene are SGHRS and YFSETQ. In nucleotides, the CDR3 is TGCGCCAGCAGCTTCCCCCAAGAGACCCAGTACTTC. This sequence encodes CASSFPQETQYF.

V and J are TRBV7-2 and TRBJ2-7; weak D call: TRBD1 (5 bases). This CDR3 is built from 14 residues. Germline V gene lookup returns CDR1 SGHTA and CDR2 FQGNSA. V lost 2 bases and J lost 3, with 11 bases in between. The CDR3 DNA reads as TGTGCCAGCAGCTTACGTGCGGACAACTACGAGCAGTACGTC. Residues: CASSLRADNYEQYV.

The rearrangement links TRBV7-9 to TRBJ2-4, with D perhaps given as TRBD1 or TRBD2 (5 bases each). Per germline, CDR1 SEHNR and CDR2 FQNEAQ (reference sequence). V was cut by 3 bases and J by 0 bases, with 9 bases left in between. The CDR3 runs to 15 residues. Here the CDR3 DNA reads TGTGCCAGCAGCTTGGGACCCCTAGCCAAAAACATTCAGTACTTC. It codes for CASSLGPLAKNIQYF.

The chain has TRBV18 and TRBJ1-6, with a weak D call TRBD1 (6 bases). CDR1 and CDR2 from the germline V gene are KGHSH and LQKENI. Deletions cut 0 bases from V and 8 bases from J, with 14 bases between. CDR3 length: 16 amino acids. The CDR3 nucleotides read TGTGCCAGCTCACCACCCCTCGGGGGCAGGGATTCACCCCTCCACTTT. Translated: CASSPPLGGRDSPLHF.

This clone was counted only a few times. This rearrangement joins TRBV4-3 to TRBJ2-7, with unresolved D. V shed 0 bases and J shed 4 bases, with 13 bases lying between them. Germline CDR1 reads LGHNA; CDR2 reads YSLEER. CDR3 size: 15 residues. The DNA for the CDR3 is TGCGCCAGCAGCCAAGATTTGAGACGACGATACGAGCAGTACTTC. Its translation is CASSQDLRRRYEQYF.

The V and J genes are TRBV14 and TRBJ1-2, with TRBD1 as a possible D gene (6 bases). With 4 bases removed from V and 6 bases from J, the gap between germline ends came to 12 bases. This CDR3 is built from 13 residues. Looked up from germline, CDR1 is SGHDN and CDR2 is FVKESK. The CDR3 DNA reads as TGTGCCAGCAGCCCGACAGGTCGGGATGGCTACACCTTC. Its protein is CASSPTGRDGYTF.

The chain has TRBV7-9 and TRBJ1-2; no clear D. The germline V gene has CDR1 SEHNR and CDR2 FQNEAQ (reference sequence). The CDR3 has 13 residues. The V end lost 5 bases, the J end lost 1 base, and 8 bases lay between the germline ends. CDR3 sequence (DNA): TGTGCCAGCAGCCCATCGGGTAACTATGGCTACACCTTC. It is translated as CASSPSGNYGYTF.

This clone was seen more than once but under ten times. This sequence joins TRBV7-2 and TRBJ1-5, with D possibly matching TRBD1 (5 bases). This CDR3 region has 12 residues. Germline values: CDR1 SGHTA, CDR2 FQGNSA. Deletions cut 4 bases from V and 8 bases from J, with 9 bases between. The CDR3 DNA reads TGTGCCAGCAGCTCAAGGGGCGAGCCCCAGCATTTT. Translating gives CASSSRGEPQHF.

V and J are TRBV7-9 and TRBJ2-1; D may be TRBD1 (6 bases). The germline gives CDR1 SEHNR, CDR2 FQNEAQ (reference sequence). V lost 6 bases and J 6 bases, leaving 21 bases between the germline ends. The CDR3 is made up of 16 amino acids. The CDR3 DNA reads TGTGCCAGCAGAACCACTCGCAAACAGGGTAGCAATGAGCAGTTCTTC. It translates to CASRTTRKQGSNEQFF.

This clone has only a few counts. The CDR3 DNA reads TGCAGCGTTTCGGGACAGGGGAAAGGCTACACCTTC. Protein sequence: CSVSGQGKGYTF. V is TRBV29-1 and J is TRBJ1-2; 10 positions agree with TRBD1. This CDR3 is built from 12 residues. Trimming cost V 5 bases and J 8 bases; bases outside gene matches: 5. CDR1 is SQVTM and CDR2 is ANQGSEA in the germline V gene.

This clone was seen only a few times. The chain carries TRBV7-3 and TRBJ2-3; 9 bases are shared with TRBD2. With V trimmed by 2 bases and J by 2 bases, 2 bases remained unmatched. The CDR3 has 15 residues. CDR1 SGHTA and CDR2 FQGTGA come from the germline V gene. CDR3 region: CASSLEGLATDTQYF. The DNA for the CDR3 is TGTGCCAGCAGCTTAGAGGGACTAGCCACAGATACGCAGTATTTT. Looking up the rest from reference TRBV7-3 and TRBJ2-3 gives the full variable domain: GAGVSQTPSNKVTEKGKYVELRCDPISGHTALYWYRQSLGQGPEFLIYFQGTGAADDSGLPNDRFFAVRPEGSVSTLKIQRTERGDSAVYLCASSLEGLATDTQYFGPGTRLTVL.

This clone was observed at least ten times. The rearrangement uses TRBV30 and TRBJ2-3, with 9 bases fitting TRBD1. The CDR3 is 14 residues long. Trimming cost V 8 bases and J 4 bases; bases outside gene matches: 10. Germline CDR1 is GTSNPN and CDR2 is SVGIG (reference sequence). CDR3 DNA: TGTGCCAGCCAAACAGGGGGCCTCGCAGATACGCAGTATTTT. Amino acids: CASQTGGLADTQYF.

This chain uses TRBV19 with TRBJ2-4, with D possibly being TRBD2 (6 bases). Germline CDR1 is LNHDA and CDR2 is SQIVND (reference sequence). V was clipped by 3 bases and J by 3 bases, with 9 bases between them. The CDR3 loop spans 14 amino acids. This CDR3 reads CASSIRRDKNIQYF. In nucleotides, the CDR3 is TGTGCCAGTAGTATCCGGAGGGACAAAAACATTCAGTACTTC.

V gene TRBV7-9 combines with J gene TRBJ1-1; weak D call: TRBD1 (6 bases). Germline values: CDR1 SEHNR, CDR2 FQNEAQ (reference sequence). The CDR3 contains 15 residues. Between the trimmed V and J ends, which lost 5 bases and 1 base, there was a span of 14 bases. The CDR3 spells CASSQHGQKNTEAFF. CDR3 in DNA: TGTGCCAGCAGCCAACACGGACAGAAGAACACTGAAGCTTTCTTT.

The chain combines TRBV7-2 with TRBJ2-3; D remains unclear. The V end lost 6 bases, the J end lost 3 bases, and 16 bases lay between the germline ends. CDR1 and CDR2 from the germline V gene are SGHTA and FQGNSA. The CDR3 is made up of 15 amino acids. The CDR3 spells CASRRLAVGTDTQYF. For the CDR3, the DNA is TGTGCCAGCAGGCGTCTCGCGGTGGGAACAGATACGCAGTATTTT.